These T cell receptor beta chains were read from a single sample in a study of beta chain features in type 1 diabetes. The protocol was immunoSEQ multiplex PCR, while the TCRdb copy is restricted to in-frame clones and leaves out a portion. The sample lists about 160,000 clones, approximately 8.4% occurring once. The specimen was central memory CD4+ T cells from blood. The receptors stem from a woman aged 18-30 years in good health. Each CDR3 is given with its conserved first and last residue. The D gene is left open where the match is weak. A clone size is listed for some rows: how often the clone was seen (once, few, many), or a class if it is expanded.

j_gene	abundance	v_gene	d_gene	CDR3aa	CDR3nt
TRBJ2-5	few	TRBV5-1	TRBD1	CASSLEQGGRETQYF	TGCGCCAGCAGCTTGGAACAGGGGGGAAGGGAGACCCAGTACTTC
TRBJ2-7	NA	TRBV30	TRBD2	CAWNQLAGDNYEQYF	TGTGCCTGGAACCAACTAGCGGGAGATAACTACGAGCAGTACTTC
TRBJ2-5	NA	TRBV5-1	TRBD2	CASSPSGGGQETQYF	TGCGCCAGCAGCCCCTCCGGGGGGGGTCAAGAGACCCAGTACTTC
TRBJ1-2	few	TRBV5-4	NA	CASSTTSLGYTF	TGTGCCAGCAGCACCACAAGTCTCGGCTACACCTTC
TRBJ2-7	NA	TRBV4-3	NA	CASSRLYGTEQYF	TGCGCCAGCAGCCGCCTGTACGGGACAGAGCAGTACTTC
TRBJ2-1	NA	TRBV10-3	TRBD1	CAISERGTGTYNEQFF	TGTGCCATCAGTGAGCGCGGGACAGGAACCTACAATGAGCAGTTCTTC
TRBJ2-1	few	TRBV2	TRBD2	CASSEKRGGFSEQFF	TGTGCCAGCAGTGAGAAGCGGGGGGGCTTTAGTGAGCAGTTCTTC
TRBJ1-6	NA	TRBV2	NA	CASSVAGAISPLHF	TGTGCCAGCAGTGTGGCAGGGGCTATTTCACCCCTCCACTTT
TRBJ2-7	few	TRBV7-2	NA	CASSLEGHKYYEQYF	TGTGCCAGCAGCTTAGAGGGGCACAAGTACTACGAGCAGTACTTC
TRBJ1-1	few	TRBV27	TRBD1	CASSSGQGTEAFF	TGTGCCAGCAGTTCCGGACAGGGCACTGAAGCTTTCTTT
TRBJ2-1	NA	TRBV6-1	TRBD2	CASSEARMGLGGNEQFF	TGTGCCAGCAGTGAAGCGAGAATGGGACTAGGGGGGAATGAGCAGTTCTTC
TRBJ1-1	few	TRBV18	NA	CASSRTTGQPGTEAFF	TGTGCCAGCTCACGAACTACCGGACAGCCGGGAACTGAAGCTTTCTTT
TRBJ2-7	NA	TRBV6-1	TRBD1	CASSEQGAGAYEQYF	TGTGCCAGCAGTGAACAGGGGGCAGGAGCCTACGAGCAGTACTTC
TRBJ2-1	few	TRBV7-2	TRBD2	CASSLGLQWTSGNNEQFF	TGTGCCAGCAGCTTAGGACTCCAATGGACTAGCGGGAACAATGAGCAGTTCTTC
TRBJ1-4	few	TRBV6-1	TRBD1	CASGRQGRNEKLFF	TGTGCCAGCGGGAGACAGGGACGTAATGAAAAACTGTTTTTT
TRBJ2-7	few	TRBV6-1	NA	CASSPGDRWSEQYF	TGTGCCAGCAGCCCCGGAGACAGGTGGAGCGAGCAGTACTTC
TRBJ2-3	few	TRBV15	NA	CATSYQITDTQYF	TGTGCCACCAGTTATCAGATCACAGATACGCAGTATTTT
TRBJ2-2	few	TRBV25-1	TRBD1	CASSPRDRGQTGELFF	TGTGCCAGCAGTCCCCGGGACAGGGGGCAGACCGGGGAGCTGTTTTTT
TRBJ1-6	NA	TRBV6-1	TRBD1	CASSDDRGQNSPLHF	TGTGCCAGCAGTGACGACAGGGGGCAAAATTCACCCCTCCACTTT
TRBJ1-5	few	TRBV14	NA	CASSRTLNQPQHF	TGTGCCAGCAGCCGGACTCTCAATCAGCCCCAGCATTTT
TRBJ2-1	NA	TRBV19	TRBD2	CASSRLAGTTPPYNEQFF	TGTGCCAGTAGTAGGCTAGCGGGTACGACCCCCCCCTACAATGAGCAGTTCTTC
TRBJ2-3	NA	TRBV5-1	NA	CASSLGVAASTDTQYF	TGCGCCAGCAGCTTGGGGGTAGCGGCGAGCACAGATACGCAGTATTTT
TRBJ2-2	few	TRBV7-9	NA	CASSLARVTGELFF	TGTGCCAGCAGCTTAGCCCGGGTCACCGGGGAGCTGTTTTTT
TRBJ2-2	medium-sized	TRBV30	TRBD2	CAWKPGLAGVSGELFF	TGTGCCTGGAAACCGGGACTAGCGGGAGTCTCCGGGGAGCTGTTTTTT
TRBJ2-7	few	TRBV19	TRBD1	CASRDRGRSYEQYF	TGTGCCAGTAGGGACAGGGGGCGATCCTACGAGCAGTACTTC
TRBJ2-7	few	TRBV5-1	TRBD2	CASSPLGGSYEQYF	TGCGCCAGCAGCCCACTGGGCGGGAGTTACGAGCAGTACTTC
TRBJ1-1	few	TRBV25-1	NA	CASQGTLAPAFF	TGTGCCTCACAGGGTACTTTGGCTCCAGCTTTCTTT
TRBJ2-7	few	TRBV6-1	TRBD2	CASSARPASGARYEQYF	TGTGCCAGCAGTGCGCGGCCGGCTAGCGGTGCCCGCTACGAGCAGTACTTC
TRBJ1-1	NA	TRBV10-3	TRBD1	CAISGTGGRSMNTEAFF	TGTGCCATCAGTGGAACAGGGGGGAGATCCATGAACACTGAAGCTTTCTTT
TRBJ2-2	NA	TRBV7-6	TRBD1	CASSKRQGVNTGELFF	TGTGCCAGCAGCAAGCGACAGGGGGTAAACACCGGGGAGCTGTTTTTT
TRBJ1-3	many	TRBV7-9	NA	CASSRSGSAGNTIYF	TGTGCCAGCAGCCGATCAGGGTCTGCTGGAAACACCATATATTTT
TRBJ1-2	NA	TRBV5-6	NA	CASSLPGANYGYTF	TGTGCCAGCAGCTTGCCGGGAGCTAACTATGGCTACACCTTC
TRBJ2-5	many	TRBV4-2	TRBD2	CASSQDQVAGLQETQYF	TGTGCCAGCAGCCAAGATCAGGTAGCGGGGCTACAAGAGACCCAGTACTTC
TRBJ2-5	few	TRBV28	TRBD1	CASTSPGQGFQETQYF	TGTGCCAGCACCTCACCGGGACAGGGGTTCCAAGAGACCCAGTACTTC
TRBJ2-1	NA	TRBV5-4	TRBD2	CASSLELAGGDEQFF	TGTGCCAGCAGCTTAGAACTAGCGGGTGGGGATGAGCAGTTCTTC
TRBJ2-1	few	TRBV29-1	TRBD1	CSVEGATGSLNEQFF	TGCAGCGTTGAAGGCGCGACAGGGTCCCTGAATGAGCAGTTCTTC
TRBJ2-3	few	TRBV7-6	TRBD2	CASSSSTSGALTDTQYF	TGTGCCAGCAGTTCATCGACTAGCGGGGCACTCACAGATACGCAGTATTTT
TRBJ2-1	NA	TRBV9	NA	CASSVRGSVGPYNEQFF	TGTGCCAGCAGCGTGAGAGGTAGCGTCGGCCCTTACAATGAGCAGTTCTTC
TRBJ1-1	NA	TRBV5-1	NA	CASSSRVGVTEAFF	TGCGCCAGCAGCTCCAGGGTAGGAGTCACTGAAGCTTTCTTT
TRBJ2-5	few	TRBV18	NA	CASSPGTRRETQYF	TGTGCCAGCTCACCAGGTACCAGGAGGGAGACCCAGTACTTC
TRBJ2-5	NA	TRBV30	NA	CAWSTGFQETQYF	TGTGCCTGGAGTACGGGTTTTCAAGAGACCCAGTACTTC
TRBJ2-2	few	TRBV7-3	TRBD2	CANKLAGHGELFF	TGTGCCAATAAACTAGCGGGACACGGGGAGCTGTTTTTT